The 15 T cell receptor beta chains below all came from one sample that was sequenced in a study of blood T cell repertoires in COVID-19. Data came from immunoSEQ multiplex PCR; TCRdb stores just in-frame clones and leaves some out. The sample includes about 180,000 clones, 80% to 90% seen only once; the top ten take around 2.6%. The specimen was peripheral blood. These receptors came from a man aged 40-49 years with active or convalescent COVID-19.

The genes are TRBV30 and TRBJ2-2; TRBD2 aligns across 14 bases. Germline CDR1 GTSNPN, CDR2 SVGIG (reference sequence). This CDR3 spans 15 amino acids. The V gene end was trimmed by 4 bases and the J gene end by 8 bases; junction bases not matched to a gene: 6. CDR3 nucleotides: TGTGCCTGGATCTCACGGACTAGCGGGAGGGGGGAGCTGTTTTTT. The encoded protein is CAWISRTSGRGELFF.

The rearrangement links TRBV7-2 to TRBJ1-1; no reliable D call. Germline-derived CDR1 and CDR2 are SGHTA and FQGNSA. The V and J ends lost 5 bases and 0 bases respectively, with 7 bases between them. The CDR3 runs 13 residues. DNA of the CDR3: TGTGCCAGCAGCAAACAGCTGAACACTGAAGCTTTCTTT. As protein: CASSKQLNTEAFF.

This chain joins TRBV4-1 and TRBJ1-5; D is uncertain. V shed 0 bases and J shed 2 bases, with 11 bases lying between them. CDR1 is MGHRA and CDR2 is YSYEKL in the germline V gene. The CDR3 extends over 16 amino acids. The CDR3 nucleotides are TGCGCCAGCAGCCAAGATGGAGGAATAGGCAATCAGCCCCAGCATTTT. It codes for CASSQDGGIGNQPQHF.

The chain combines TRBV5-4 with TRBJ2-1, with 7 bases lining up with TRBD1. Germline CDR1 SGHNT, CDR2 YYREEE (reference sequence). V gave up 0 bases and J gave up 9 bases; unmatched junction bases: 6. The CDR3 loop spans 14 amino acids. CDR3 protein: CASSLGGGVGEQFF. DNA of the CDR3: TGTGCCAGCAGCTTGGGAGGGGGCGTTGGTGAGCAGTTCTTC.

This chain links TRBV4-2 with TRBJ1-4; unclear D gene. The CDR3 has 16 amino acids. Trimming took off 0 bases at V and 3 bases at J, with 11 bases between the two ends. Per germline, CDR1 LGHNA and CDR2 YNFKEQ. The CDR3: CASSQENRRANEKLFF. Written as DNA, the CDR3 is TGTGCCAGCAGCCAAGAGAATCGGAGGGCTAATGAAAAACTGTTTTTT.

V and J are TRBV10-3 and TRBJ1-2, with no clear D. The length of the CDR3 is 13 residues. With 2 bases removed from V and 6 bases from J, the gap between germline ends came to 10 bases. Germline V gene sequence: CDR1 ENHRY, CDR2 SYGVKD. This chain's CDR3 is CAISEVPQNGYTF. The CDR3 DNA reads as TGTGCCATCAGTGAGGTGCCCCAGAATGGCTACACCTTC.

The J gene is TRBJ2-2, the V gene TRBV9; D gene uncertain. Germline lookup yields CDR1 SGDLS and CDR2 YYNGEE. The CDR3 contains 15 residues. V was cut by 0 bases and J by 4 bases, with 10 bases left in between. The DNA of the CDR3 is TGTGCCAGCAGCGTAGCTGGGCCCCCCACCGGGGAGCTGTTTTTT. Encoded protein: CASSVAGPPTGELFF.

V gene TRBV7-8 combines with J gene TRBJ1-2; the match to TRBD1 covers 9 bases. The junction had 12 bases not matched to a gene; V was cut back by 1 base and J by 6 bases. Germline V gene data show CDR1 as SGHVS and CDR2 as FQNEAQ. The CDR3 consists of 17 residues. The CDR3 DNA reads TGTGCCAGCAGCTTAGTCCCTGACACAGGGGGCGCAAATGGCTACACCTTC. Translation gives CASSLVPDTGGANGYTF.

The genes are TRBV4-2 and TRBJ1-3; no clear D gene. V lost 0 bases, J lost 0 bases, and 6 bases lay in between. CDR3 length equals 15 residues. The germline CDR1 and CDR2 sequences are LGHNA and YNFKEQ. This chain's CDR3 is CASSQDHNSGNTIYF. CDR3 coding DNA: TGTGCCAGCAGCCAAGATCACAACTCTGGAAACACCATATATTTT.

The chain combines TRBV10-3 with TRBJ1-1; 10 bases are shared with TRBD1. Germline CDR1 reads ENHRY; CDR2 reads SYGVKD. This CDR3 region has 16 residues. Unmatched junction bases numbered 12, after V lost 6 bases and J lost 5 bases. In nucleotides, the CDR3 is TGTGCCATCAGCGACTACGGGACAGGGGTAGGTACTGAAGCTTTCTTT. Translated: CAISDYGTGVGTEAFF.

In its sample, this clone was seen once. The rearrangement uses TRBV30 and TRBJ1-1; 8 bases are shared with TRBD1. The CDR3 is 13 amino acids. Germline assignment: CDR1 GTSNPN and CDR2 SVGIG (reference sequence). The V and J ends lost 3 bases and 5 bases, in that order; junction bases with no gene match: 5. The CDR3 is CAWRQGANTEAFF. Written as DNA, the CDR3 is TGTGCCTGGAGGCAGGGGGCTAATACTGAAGCTTTCTTT.

The chain links TRBV6-2 or TRBV6-3 to TRBJ1-3; D is unclear. The CDR3 totals 15 residues. The V and J ends lost 2 bases and 0 bases respectively, with 8 bases between them. Germline-derived CDR1 and CDR2 are MNHEY and SVGEGT. The CDR3 bases are TGTGCCAGCAGTTACCCGACTTTCTCTGGAAACACCATATATTTT. Translating gives CASSYPTFSGNTIYF.

The chain carries TRBV5-1 and TRBJ1-4; possible D gene TRBD1, 6 bases. The germline gives CDR1 SGHRS, CDR2 YFSETQ. CDR3 length equals 15 residues. Trimming removed 4 bases from V and 3 bases from J, with 13 bases in between. The CDR3 DNA follows: TGCGCCAGCAGCAGGGACACAGGGTCTAATGAAAAACTGTTTTTT. Amino acid sequence: CASSRDTGSNEKLFF.

The chain has TRBV6-1 and TRBJ1-5, with D tentatively TRBD1 (6 bases). Germline CDR1 reads MNHNS; CDR2 reads SASEGT. CDR3 length: 17 amino acids. Deletions cut 2 bases from V and 5 bases from J, with 19 bases between. The CDR3 sequence is CASSETWVPPGDQPQHF. CDR3 DNA sequence: TGTGCCAGCAGTGAAACTTGGGTGCCCCCAGGGGATCAGCCCCAGCATTTT.

This clone was seen more than once but under ten times. The rearrangement joins TRBV27 to TRBJ1-1, with D possibly matching TRBD1 (6 bases). The CDR3 is made up of 13 amino acids. Germline lookup yields CDR1 MNHEY and CDR2 SMNVEV (reference sequence). V dropped 4 bases and J dropped 11 bases, with 17 bases sitting between them. CDR3 sequence: CASSSPDRFRAFF. The DNA of the CDR3 is TGTGCCAGCAGTTCACCAGACAGGTTCCGGGCTTTCTTT.